The clone carrying this T cell receptor beta chain was picked up a small number of times. What it binds is not known. This sample is part of a study of response to subunit inactivated influenza vaccine. TCRdb processed the RT-PCR reads anew with MiXCR; each CDR3 protein has one entry. Of about 480,000 distinct CDR3 sequences listed, approximately 24% are singletons. V was clipped by 3 bases and J by 6 bases; unmatched bases: 8. The germline CDR1 and CDR2 sequences are DFQATT and SNEGSKA (reference sequence). This CDR3 has 16 amino acids. General study findings and limits: Authors suggested each seasonal flu vaccination may recruit only limited numbers of new T cells.

The input for sequencing was CD4+ T cells sorted from PBMCs, taken less than 6 days after vaccination. The J gene is TRBJ2-1, the V gene TRBV20-1, with 13 bases aligning to TRBD2. The TCR originated in a man aged 50 to 60 who received an inactivated influenza vaccine. The CDR3 spells CSASRTSGSSTNEQFF. For the CDR3, the DNA is TGCAGTGCTAGTAGGACTAGCGGGAGTTCAACCAATGAGCAGTTCTTC.